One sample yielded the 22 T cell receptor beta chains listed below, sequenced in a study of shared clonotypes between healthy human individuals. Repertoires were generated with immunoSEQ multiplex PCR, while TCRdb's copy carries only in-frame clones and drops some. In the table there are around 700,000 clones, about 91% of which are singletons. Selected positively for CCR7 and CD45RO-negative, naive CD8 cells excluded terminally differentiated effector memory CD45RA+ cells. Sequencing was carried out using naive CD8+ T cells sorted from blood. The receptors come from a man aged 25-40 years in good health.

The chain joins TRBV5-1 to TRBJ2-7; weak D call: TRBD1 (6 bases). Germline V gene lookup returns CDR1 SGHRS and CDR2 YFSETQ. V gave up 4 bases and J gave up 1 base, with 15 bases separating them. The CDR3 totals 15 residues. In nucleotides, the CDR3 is TGCGCCAGCAGCCTCCCGGACAGTATTTCCTACGAGCAGTACTTC. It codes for CASSLPDSISYEQYF.

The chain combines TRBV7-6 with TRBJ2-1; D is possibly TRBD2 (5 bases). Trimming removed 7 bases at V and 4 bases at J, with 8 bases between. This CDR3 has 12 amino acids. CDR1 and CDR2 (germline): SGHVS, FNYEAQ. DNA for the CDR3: TGTGCCAGCATGGACTTATACAATGAGCAGTTCTTC. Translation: CASMDLYNEQFF.

CDR3 sequence reads: CASSMAGAHTQYF. The CDR3, as DNA: TGTGCCAGCAGTATGGCAGGGGCCCATACGCAGTATTTT. The V call is TRBV27, the J call TRBJ2-3; tentatively, D is TRBD1 (6 bases). The germline V and J ends were trimmed by 5 bases and 7 bases, with 13 bases remaining between them. Germline-derived CDR1 and CDR2 are MNHEY and SMNVEV (reference sequence). CDR3 length: 13 amino acids.

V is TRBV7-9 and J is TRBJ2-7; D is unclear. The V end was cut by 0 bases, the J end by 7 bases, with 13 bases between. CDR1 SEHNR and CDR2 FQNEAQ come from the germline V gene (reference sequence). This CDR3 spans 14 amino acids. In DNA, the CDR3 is TGTGCCAGCAGCTTAGCGGCGATCAATGGGGAGCAGTACTTC. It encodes CASSLAAINGEQYF.

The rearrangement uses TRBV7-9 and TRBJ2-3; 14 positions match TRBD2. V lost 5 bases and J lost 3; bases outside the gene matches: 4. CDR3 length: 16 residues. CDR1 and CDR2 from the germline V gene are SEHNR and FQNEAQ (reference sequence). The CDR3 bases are TGTGCCAGCAGCGCCGGGACTAGCGGGAGTACAGATACGCAGTATTTT. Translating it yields CASSAGTSGSTDTQYF.

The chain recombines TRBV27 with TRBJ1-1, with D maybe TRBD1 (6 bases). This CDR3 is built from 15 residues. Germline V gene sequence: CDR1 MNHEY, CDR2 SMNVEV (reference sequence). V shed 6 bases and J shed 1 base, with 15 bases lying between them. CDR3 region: CASSFLGHQNTEAFF. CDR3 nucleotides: TGTGCCAGCAGCTTTTTGGGACACCAGAACACTGAAGCTTTCTTT.

The CDR3 region is CASSQGDTQYF. CDR3 DNA: TGTGCCAGCAGCCAGGGGGATACGCAGTATTTT. This chain uses TRBV7-8 with TRBJ2-3, with TRBD1 as a possible D gene (6 bases). This CDR3 comprises 11 residues. Germline V gives CDR1 SGHVS, CDR2 FQNEAQ. Trimming shortened V by 5 bases and J by 6 bases, and 6 bases separated the two germline ends.

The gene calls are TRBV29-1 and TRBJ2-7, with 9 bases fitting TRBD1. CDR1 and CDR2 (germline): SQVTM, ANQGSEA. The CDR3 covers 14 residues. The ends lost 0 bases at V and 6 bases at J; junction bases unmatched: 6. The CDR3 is CSVEEGTGLGEQYF. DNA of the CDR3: TGCAGCGTTGAAGAGGGGACAGGGCTCGGCGAGCAGTACTTC.

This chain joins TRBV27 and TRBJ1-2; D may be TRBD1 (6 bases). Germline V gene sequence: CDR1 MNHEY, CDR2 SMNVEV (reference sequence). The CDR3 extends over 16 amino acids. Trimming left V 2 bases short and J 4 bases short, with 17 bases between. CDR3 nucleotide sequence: TGTGCCAGCAGTTTACGGGGGCAGGGATTCCCCTATGGCTACACCTTC. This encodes CASSLRGQGFPYGYTF.

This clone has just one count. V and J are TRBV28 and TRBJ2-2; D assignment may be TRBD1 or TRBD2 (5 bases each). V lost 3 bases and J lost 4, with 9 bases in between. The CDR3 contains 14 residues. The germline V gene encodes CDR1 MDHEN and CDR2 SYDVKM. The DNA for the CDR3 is TGTGCCAGCAGTTTCGGGACGGCCACCGGGGAGCTGTTTTTT. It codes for CASSFGTATGELFF.

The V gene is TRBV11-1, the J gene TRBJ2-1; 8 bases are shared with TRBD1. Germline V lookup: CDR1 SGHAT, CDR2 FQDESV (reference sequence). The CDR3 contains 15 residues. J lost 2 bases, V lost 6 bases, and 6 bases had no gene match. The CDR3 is CASRPGTGAYNEQFF. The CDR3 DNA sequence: TGTGCCAGCAGACCCGGGACAGGAGCCTACAATGAGCAGTTCTTC.

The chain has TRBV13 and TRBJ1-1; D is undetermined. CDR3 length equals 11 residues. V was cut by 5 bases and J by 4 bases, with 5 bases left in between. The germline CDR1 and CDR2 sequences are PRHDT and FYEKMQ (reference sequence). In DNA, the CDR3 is TGTGCCAGCAGCACCAGCACTGAAGCTTTCTTT. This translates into CASSTSTEAFF.

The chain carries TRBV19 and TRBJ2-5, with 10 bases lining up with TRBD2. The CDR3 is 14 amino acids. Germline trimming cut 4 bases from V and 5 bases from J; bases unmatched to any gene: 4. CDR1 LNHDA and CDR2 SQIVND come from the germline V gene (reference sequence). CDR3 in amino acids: CASSNLAGAETQYF. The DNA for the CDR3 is TGTGCCAGTAGTAATCTAGCGGGAGCCGAGACCCAGTACTTC.

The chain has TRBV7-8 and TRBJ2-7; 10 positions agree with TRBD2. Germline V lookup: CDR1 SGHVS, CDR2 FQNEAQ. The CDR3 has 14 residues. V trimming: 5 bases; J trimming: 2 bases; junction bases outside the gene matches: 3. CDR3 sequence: CASSPTSGTYEQYF. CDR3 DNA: TGTGCCAGCAGCCCCACTAGCGGGACCTACGAGCAGTACTTC. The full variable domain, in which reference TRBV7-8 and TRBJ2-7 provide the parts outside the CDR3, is GAGVSQSPRYKVAKRGQDVALRCDPISGHVSLFWYQQALGQGPEFLTYFQNEAQLDKSGLPSDRFFAERPEGSVSTLKIQRTQQEDSAVYLCASSPTSGTYEQYFGPGTRLTVT.

This CDR3 reads CSDPLPGVGVTDEQFF. CDR3 coding DNA: TGCAGCGACCCCTTACCTGGGGTAGGGGTGACCGATGAGCAGTTCTTC. This sequence joins TRBV29-1 and TRBJ2-1; D may be TRBD1 (5 bases). The CDR3 consists of 16 residues. The V and J ends lost 7 bases and 8 bases respectively, with 27 bases between them. CDR1 and CDR2 (germline): SQVTM, ANQGSEA.

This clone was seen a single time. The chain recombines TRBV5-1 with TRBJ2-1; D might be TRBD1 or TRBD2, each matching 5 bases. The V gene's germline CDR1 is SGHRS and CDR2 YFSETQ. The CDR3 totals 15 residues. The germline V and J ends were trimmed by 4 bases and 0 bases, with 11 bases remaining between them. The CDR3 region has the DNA TGCGCCAGCAGCCTGAGGGACGGCTCCTACAATGAGCAGTTCTTC. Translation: CASSLRDGSYNEQFF.

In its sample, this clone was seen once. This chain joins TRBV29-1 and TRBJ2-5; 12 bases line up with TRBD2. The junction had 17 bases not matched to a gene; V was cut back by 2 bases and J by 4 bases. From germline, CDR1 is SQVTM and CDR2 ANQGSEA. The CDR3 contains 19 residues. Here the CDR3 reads CSVEIGGLAGGTYLETQYF. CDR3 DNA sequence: TGCAGCGTTGAAATAGGCGGGCTAGCGGGAGGGACTTACCTAGAGACCCAGTACTTC.

Written as DNA, the CDR3 is TGTGCCAGCAGGTCGCGCGGGGGCTCCTACAATGAGCAGTTCTTC. Residues: CASRSRGGSYNEQFF. The gene calls are TRBV28 and TRBJ2-1; 7 bases are a match to TRBD2. V shed 6 bases, J shed 0 bases, and the junction held 5 bases outside the gene matches. Looked up from germline, CDR1 is MDHEN and CDR2 is SYDVKM. The CDR3 contains 15 residues.

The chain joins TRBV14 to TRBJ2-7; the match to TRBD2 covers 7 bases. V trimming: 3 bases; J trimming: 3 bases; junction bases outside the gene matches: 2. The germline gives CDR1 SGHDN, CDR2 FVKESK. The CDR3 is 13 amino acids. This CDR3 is CASSHGDYYEQYF. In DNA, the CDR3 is TGTGCCAGCAGCCATGGGGACTACTACGAGCAGTACTTC.

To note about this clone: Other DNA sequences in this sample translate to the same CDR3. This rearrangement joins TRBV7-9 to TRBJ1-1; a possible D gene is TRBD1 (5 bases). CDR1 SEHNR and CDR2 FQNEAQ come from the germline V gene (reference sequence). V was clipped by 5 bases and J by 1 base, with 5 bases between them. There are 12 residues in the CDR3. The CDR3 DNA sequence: TGTGCCAGCAGCCAGGGGAACACTGAAGCTTTCTTT. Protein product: CASSQGNTEAFF.

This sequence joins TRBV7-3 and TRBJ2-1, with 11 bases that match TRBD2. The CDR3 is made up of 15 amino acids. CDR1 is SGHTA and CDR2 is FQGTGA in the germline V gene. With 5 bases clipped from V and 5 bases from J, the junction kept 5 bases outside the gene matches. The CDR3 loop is CASSAGTSGHNEQFF. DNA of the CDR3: TGTGCCAGCAGCGCCGGGACTAGCGGCCACAATGAGCAGTTCTTC.

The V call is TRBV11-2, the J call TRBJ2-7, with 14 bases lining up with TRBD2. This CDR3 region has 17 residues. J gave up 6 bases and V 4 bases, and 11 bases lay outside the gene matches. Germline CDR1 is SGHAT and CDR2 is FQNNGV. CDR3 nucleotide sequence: TGTGCCAGCAGCTCCGGGACTAGCGGGAGCCTGGTGGGCGAGCAGTACTTC. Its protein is CASSSGTSGSLVGEQYF. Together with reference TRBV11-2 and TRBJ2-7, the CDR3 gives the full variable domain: EAGVAQSPRYKIIEKRQSVAFWCNPISGHATLYWYQQILGQGPKLLIQFQNNGVVDDSQLPKDRFSAERLKGVDSTLKIQPAKLEDSAVYLCASSSGTSGSLVGEQYFGPGTRLTVT.